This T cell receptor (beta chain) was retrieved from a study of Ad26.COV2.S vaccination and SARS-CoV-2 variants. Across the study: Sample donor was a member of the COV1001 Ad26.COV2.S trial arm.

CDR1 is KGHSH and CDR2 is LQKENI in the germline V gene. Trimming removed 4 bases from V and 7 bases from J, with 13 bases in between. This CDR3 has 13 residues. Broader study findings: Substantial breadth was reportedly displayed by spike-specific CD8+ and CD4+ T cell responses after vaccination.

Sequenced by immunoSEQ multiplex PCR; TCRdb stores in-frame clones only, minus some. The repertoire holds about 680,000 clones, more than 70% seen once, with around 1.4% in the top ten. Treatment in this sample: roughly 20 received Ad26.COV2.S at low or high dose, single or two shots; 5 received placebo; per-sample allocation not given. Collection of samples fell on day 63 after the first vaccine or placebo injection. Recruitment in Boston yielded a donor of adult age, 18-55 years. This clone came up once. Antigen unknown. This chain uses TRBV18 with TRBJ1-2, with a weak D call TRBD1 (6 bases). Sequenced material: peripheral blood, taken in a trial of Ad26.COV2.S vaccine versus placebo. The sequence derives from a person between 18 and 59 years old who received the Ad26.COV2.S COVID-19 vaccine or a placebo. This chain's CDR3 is CASSLQDSSGYTF. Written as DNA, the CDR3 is TGTGCCAGCTCACTTCAGGACAGCTCTGGCTACACCTTC. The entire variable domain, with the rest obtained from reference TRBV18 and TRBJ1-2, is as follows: NAGVMQNPRHLVRRRGQEARLRCSPMKGHSHVYWYRQLPEEGLKFMVYLQKENIIDESGMPKERFSAEFPKEGPSILRIQQVVRGDSAAYFCASSLQDSSGYTFGSGTRLTVV.